This T cell receptor (beta chain) was sequenced during a study of siplizumab effects on memory and regulatory T cells. The CDR3 has 16 residues. Trimming left V 2 bases short and J 7 bases short, with 20 bases between. Germline V CDR1 and CDR2: LNHNV, YYDKDF (reference sequence). Whole-study findings and limits: Mappable alloreactive CD4+ clones averaged approximately 69% Treg-derived with siplizumab versus 26.9% in controls. Apparently more diverse than memory cells, naive T cells also seemed major alloresponse contributors. Fewer alloreactive sequences mapped to unstimulated CD4+ memory cells under siplizumab. Most alloreactive clones went unmapped to unstimulated subsets; only a minor fraction mapped.

Using immunoSEQ multiplex PCR, the repertoire was profiled, and TCRdb retains in-frame clones only, with some absent. This table has roughly 100,000 clones, approximately 93% appearing once. A single count supports this clone. The target antigen is unknown. Sample: Tregs sorted from blood. The chain carries TRBV15 and TRBJ2-5; perhaps TRBD2 as D (5 bases). The clonotype originates from a human donor in good health. CDR3: CATSRQYRGIESTQYF. The CDR3, as DNA: TGTGCCACCAGCAGACAGTATCGGGGAATCGAGTCGACCCAGTACTTC.